This TCR beta chain was recovered during a study of cytomegalovirus exposure and HLA in healthy donors. Findings and limits, study-wide: Analyses of presence and absence presupposed an approximately uniform sequencing depth across donors. TCR beta sequences numbering 15,000 to 20,000 were associated with HLA alleles at 0.05 false discovery rate in a later analysis.

Concerning this clone itself: Its antigen is unknown.

Germline-derived CDR1 and CDR2 are SGHTA and FQGNSA. Trimming removed 2 bases from V and 3 bases from J, with 12 bases in between. There are 15 residues in the CDR3. It was with 60 Vbeta and 13 Jbeta primers that the PCR ran. Here immunoSEQ multiplex PCR was the method, and the copy in TCRdb shows in-frame clones only, minus some. In the table there are over 100,000 clones, 76% of which are singletons. This chain links TRBV7-2 with TRBJ2-3, with D perhaps matching TRBD1 (6 bases). The sample consisted of PBMCs. The receptor comes from a woman aged 50 to 60 in good health and CMV-seropositive. CDR3 nucleotide sequence: TGTGCCAGCAGCTTACAGGGGAGAGGAACAGATACGCAGTATTTT. This codes for CASSLQGRGTDTQYF.